A single sample is the source of the 3 T cell receptor beta chains below, sequenced in a study of blood T cells in healthy people across ages (dated by TCRdb to 2015 to 2017). Library preparation employed 5' RACE. Sequencing instrument: Illumina HiSeq 2500. A second PCR of roughly 7 to 11 cycles was performed with a sample-barcoded 5' primer and a J-beta primer mix. The public reads were reprocessed in TCRdb via fastp at Q25 and MiXCR, keeping in-frame beta chains. Rows with one shared CDR3 protein collapse into an entry with the most common genes and DNA. This sample is represented by fewer than 2,000,000 distinct CDR3 sequences; 30% to 35% of them were singletons. The ten largest clonotypes hold over 9% of the sample. Sequenced sample: blood. The receptors shown here come from a woman aged 25 to 45 in good health.

The chain recombines TRBV12-3 or TRBV12-4 with TRBJ2-7; TRBD2 agrees at 8 bases. The CDR3 contains 14 residues. V dropped 7 bases and J dropped 4; count of bases not matched to a gene: 9. CDR3 protein: CASTPGGPVYEQYF. CDR3 DNA sequence: TGTGCCAGCACCCCGGGAGGGCCTGTATACGAGCAGTACTTC.

The table lists this clonotype with a few counts. The junction does not match germline at one end; this may be a read error. The chain uses TRBV14 and TRBJ1-2; possibly TRBD1 for D (5 bases). The CDR3 runs to 17 residues. Germline V gene sequence: CDR1 SGHDN, CDR2 FVKESK. Written as DNA, the CDR3 is TGTACCAGCAGCCAAGAAACGACAGCGATTTATAACTATGGCTACACCTTC. Translating gives CTSSQETTAIYNYGYTF.

The chain employs TRBV5-4 and TRBJ2-3; D is uncertain. The V end lost 3 bases, the J end lost 1 base, and 9 bases lay between the germline ends. Per germline, CDR1 SGHNT and CDR2 YYREEE (reference sequence). CDR3 size: 14 residues. CDR3 region: CASSSTRRTDTQYF. In DNA form, the CDR3 reads TGTGCCAGCAGCTCGACAAGACGCACAGATACGCAGTATTTT.